Sequencing of this T cell receptor (beta chain) was carried out in a study of cytomegalovirus exposure and HLA in healthy donors. General study findings and limits: TCR association rates varied by HLA locus in a later analysis, with DRB1 highest and HLA-C lowest.

The CDR3 is 14 residues long. Germline V gene data show CDR1 as SEHNR and CDR2 as FQNEAQ (reference sequence). Trimming took 5 bases from V and 3 from J, leaving 13 bases between them. Amplification used 60 Vbeta primers and 13 Jbeta primers. TCRdb keeps only in-frame clones here, not all; method: immunoSEQ multiplex PCR. Here the sample spans roughly 180,000 clones, about 68% being singletons. This clone was seen once. Its antigen remains unknown. The J gene is TRBJ1-2, the V gene TRBV7-9, with D possibly matching TRBD1 (6 bases). Sequencing input: PBMCs. The clonotype comes from a female donor in good health and CMV-seronegative. The CDR3 loop reads CASSPRTDHYGYTF. In nucleotides, the CDR3 is TGTGCCAGCAGCCCGAGGACAGACCACTATGGCTACACCTTC.